This TCR beta chain was retrieved from a study of early T cells in non-severe SARS-CoV-2 infection. Across the whole study: The authors sequenced bulk RNA from unsorted whole blood, leaving chains unpaired.

V gave up 0 bases and J gave up 1 base, with 16 bases separating them. Germline V gives CDR1 ENHRY, CDR2 SYGVKD. The CDR3 length is 18 residues. A few counts support this clonotype. Individual cDNA molecules were tagged with unique molecular identifiers. TCRdb redid the calling of the 5' RACE reads with MiXCR, one entry per CDR3 protein. The data contain some 57,000 distinct CDR3 sequences, 12% of them singletons. The chain couples TRBV10-3 to TRBJ1-5; no definite D call. Sequenced: whole blood. This clonotype originated in an adult who was a healthcare worker with PCR-confirmed SARS-CoV-2 infection or an uninfected control (not recorded which). The CDR3 coding sequence is TGTGCCATCAGTGAGTCGACGGGAAGGCCCCCGAGCAATCAGCCCCAGCATTTT. It encodes CAISESTGRPPSNQPQHF.